What follows are 16 T cell receptor beta chains derived from one specimen sequenced in a study of blood T cell repertoires in COVID-19. This table comes from immunoSEQ multiplex PCR, and its TCRdb copy is limited to in-frame clones, with some not included. Among approximately 50,000 clones listed, 80% to 90% were seen once. The sample taken for sequencing was peripheral blood. All receptors derive from a man in his fifties with active COVID-19.

This rearrangement joins TRBV29-1 to TRBJ2-1, with TRBD1 matching over 9 bases. The CDR3 has 11 amino acids. V gave up 5 bases and J gave up 14 bases; unmatched junction bases: 7. CDR1 is SQVTM, CDR2 ANQGSEA, per germline. The CDR3 region is CSVRKGQGKFF. CDR3 DNA: TGCAGCGTTAGGAAAGGACAGGGGAAGTTCTTC.

The J gene is TRBJ1-2, the V gene TRBV19; TRBD1 might be the D (5 bases). V lost 7 bases to trimming and J lost 3 bases, with 12 bases between them. Germline loops: CDR1 LNHDA, CDR2 SQIVND (reference sequence). CDR3 length: 13 residues. Here the CDR3 DNA reads TGTGCCAGTAATTCAGGGTATTACTATGGCTACACCTTC. Amino acids: CASNSGYYYGYTF.

The V and J genes are TRBV5-4 and TRBJ2-1; D is possibly TRBD2 (5 bases). The ends were cut back, 2 bases at V and 7 bases at J, with 10 bases in the middle. The CDR3 runs to 13 residues. Germline V gene data show CDR1 as SGHNT and CDR2 as YYREEE (reference sequence). The CDR3 region has the DNA TGTGCCAGCAGCTTTCCAGCGGCGAATGAGCAGTTCTTC. Translating it yields CASSFPAANEQFF.

This chain connects TRBV7-8 to TRBJ2-7; 8 positions agree with TRBD2. Germline V lookup: CDR1 SGHVS, CDR2 FQNEAQ. Unmatched junction bases numbered 9, after V lost 8 bases and J lost 0 bases. This CDR3 is built from 15 residues. The CDR3 sequence: CASPTVAGSSYEQYF. The CDR3 coding sequence is TGTGCCAGCCCAACGGTAGCGGGATCCTCCTACGAGCAGTACTTC. The whole variable domain, remainder taken from reference TRBV7-8 and TRBJ2-7, is GAGVSQSPRYKVAKRGQDVALRCDPISGHVSLFWYQQALGQGPEFLTYFQNEAQLDKSGLPSDRFFAERPEGSVSTLKIQRTQQEDSAVYLCASPTVAGSSYEQYFGPGTRLTVT.

The V call is TRBV3-1 (or the pseudogene TRBV3-2), the J call TRBJ1-2; D call uncertain. The CDR3 has 13 amino acids. Germline V gene sequence: CDR1 LGHDT, CDR2 YNNKEL (reference sequence). Deletions cut 1 base from V and 4 bases from J, with 7 bases between. The DNA for the CDR3 is TGTGCCAGCAGCCAAGTCGGGTTCTATGGCTACACCTTC. It encodes CASSQVGFYGYTF.

The gene calls are TRBV7-8 and TRBJ2-1, with 12 bases that match TRBD2. J was trimmed by 9 bases and V by 2 bases; bases with no gene match: 2. This CDR3 has 14 residues. Germline V gives CDR1 SGHVS, CDR2 FQNEAQ. CDR3 bases: TGTGCCAGCAGCTTACTAGCGGGGGGGCGTGAGCAGTTCTTC. Its protein is CASSLLAGGREQFF.

V and J are TRBV5-4 and TRBJ2-1, with D perhaps TRBD2 (5 bases). Trimming pared 7 bases from V and 5 bases from J, leaving 7 bases between. The CDR3 spans 11 residues. Germline assignment: CDR1 SGHNT and CDR2 YYREEE (reference sequence). The CDR3, as DNA: TGTGCCAGCGCCGGGGACAATGAGCAGTTCTTC. Its translation: CASAGDNEQFF.

V is TRBV6-5 and J is TRBJ2-1, with 8 bases aligning to TRBD1. Germline V CDR1 and CDR2: MNHEY, SVGAGI. The length of the CDR3 is 16 residues. V lost 1 base and J lost 5; bases outside the gene matches: 7. As DNA, the CDR3 is TGTGCCAGCAGTTACTTGACCGGGACAGGCCACAATGAGCAGTTCTTC. Protein: CASSYLTGTGHNEQFF.

V and J are TRBV18 and TRBJ2-5; D unclear. CDR1 KGHSH and CDR2 LQKENI come from the germline V gene. The CDR3 sequence is 15 residues long. The ends were cut back, 0 bases at V and 5 bases at J, with 13 bases in the middle. DNA for the CDR3: TGTGCCAGCTCACCACCGGTTCCCTGGAGCGAGACCCAGTACTTC. It yields the protein CASSPPVPWSETQYF.

This chain connects TRBV6-6 to TRBJ2-2; the D is unclear. Per germline, CDR1 MNHNY and CDR2 SVGAGI (reference sequence). Trimming took 3 bases from V and 4 from J, leaving 9 bases between them. The CDR3 totals 14 residues. The CDR3 region has the DNA TGTGCCAGCAGTTATCTTGCCGGCACCGGGGAGCTGTTTTTT. This gives the protein CASSYLAGTGELFF.

The rearrangement uses TRBV7-6 and TRBJ1-4, with 9 bases aligning to TRBD1. Germline values: CDR1 SGHVS, CDR2 FNYEAQ. The CDR3 loop spans 15 amino acids. The ends lost 3 bases at V and 6 bases at J; junction bases unmatched: 5. DNA for the CDR3: TGTGCCAGCAGCTTTATGGGACAGGGTTATGAAAAACTGTTTTTT. It specifies CASSFMGQGYEKLFF.

This sequence joins TRBV2 and TRBJ2-7; 7 positions match TRBD1. CDR1 is SNHLY and CDR2 is FYNNEI in the germline V gene. Trimming cost V 11 bases and J 7 bases; bases outside gene matches: 14. The CDR3 contains 13 residues. The CDR3 is CAGTDRSMREQYF. The CDR3 nucleotides are TGTGCCGGAACGGACAGGTCGATGAGGGAGCAGTACTTC.

J is TRBJ2-3 and V is TRBV12-3 or TRBV12-4; weak D call: TRBD2 (5 bases). The CDR3 consists of 13 residues. V was shortened by 6 bases and J by 1 base, with 8 bases between the two germline ends. The CDR3 sequence is CASSRGRTDTQYF. The CDR3, as DNA: TGTGCCAGCAGCCGAGGGCGCACAGATACGCAGTATTTT.

The V gene is TRBV4-2, the J gene TRBJ1-2; 7 nucleotides agree with TRBD1. CDR1 and CDR2 (germline): LGHNA, YNFKEQ. The V gene end was trimmed by 4 bases and the J gene end by 7 bases; junction bases not matched to a gene: 12. The CDR3 spans 15 residues. In DNA, the CDR3 is TGTGCCAGCAGCCCCGAATTAGGGGGCGCGGGTGGCTACACCTTC. Its protein product is CASSPELGGAGGYTF.

This clone was detected only a few times. This rearrangement joins TRBV19 to TRBJ2-2; D gene unclear. Germline V lookup: CDR1 LNHDA, CDR2 SQIVND (reference sequence). The length of the CDR3 is 14 residues. V lost 6 bases, J lost 1 base, and 9 bases lay in between. The CDR3 loop is CASRGSGNTGELFF. The CDR3 DNA reads as TGTGCCAGTAGGGGTTCAGGGAACACCGGGGAGCTGTTTTTT.

J is TRBJ2-5 and V is TRBV6-2 or TRBV6-3; TRBD2 aligns across 8 bases. The ends lost 5 bases at V and 7 bases at J; junction bases unmatched: 9. Germline V lookup: CDR1 MNHEY, CDR2 SVGEGT. This CDR3 is 14 amino acids long. DNA for the CDR3: TGTGCCAGCAGTGGACCGGGACTAGAGGTGACCCAGTACTTC. Its translation: CASSGPGLEVTQYF.